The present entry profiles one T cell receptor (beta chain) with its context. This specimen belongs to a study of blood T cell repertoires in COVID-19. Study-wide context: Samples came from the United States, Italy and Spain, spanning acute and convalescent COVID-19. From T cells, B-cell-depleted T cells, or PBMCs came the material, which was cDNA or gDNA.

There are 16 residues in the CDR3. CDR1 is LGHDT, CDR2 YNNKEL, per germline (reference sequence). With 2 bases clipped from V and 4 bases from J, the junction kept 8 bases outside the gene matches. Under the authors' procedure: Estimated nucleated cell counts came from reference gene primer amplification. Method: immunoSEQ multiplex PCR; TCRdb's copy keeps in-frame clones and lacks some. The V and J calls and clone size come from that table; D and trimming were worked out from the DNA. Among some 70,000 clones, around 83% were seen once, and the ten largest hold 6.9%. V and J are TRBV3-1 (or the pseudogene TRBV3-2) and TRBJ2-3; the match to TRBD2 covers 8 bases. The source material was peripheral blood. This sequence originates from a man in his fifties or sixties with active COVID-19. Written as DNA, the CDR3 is TGTGCCAGCAGCCAATCGGGGGGGTTTTCAGCAGATACGCAGTATTTT. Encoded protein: CASSQSGGFSADTQYF.